This TCR beta chain is from a study of metastatic and nonmetastatic thyroid tumors. Background on the study: The study looked at repertoires side by side in blood and in tumor or nodule tissue from malignant and benign thyroid patients.

V lost 4 bases and J lost 4, with 10 bases in between. The CDR3 covers 13 residues. Germline loops: CDR1 MNHNS, CDR2 SASEGT. Study observations and caveats: It was reportedly found that TCR beta diversity was significantly higher in malignant thyroid tumors than in benign nodules, a difference seen in both blood and tumor samples.

Original methodology: Using the CDR3 differences seen across clinicopathological groups, the authors built a distant-metastasis classifier for papillary thyroid cancer, which was meant to discriminate distant-metastatic patients. TCRdb re-analyzed the PCR reads through MiXCR. The V and J calls shown here were made by TCRdb, not taken from the authors' results. The data contain 50,000 to 65,000 clones, under 20% of them singletons. No treatment of any kind had been given to any patient before thyroid surgery. In regard to this clone: What it recognizes is unknown.

The TCR originated in a female donor with papillary thyroid cancer or a benign thyroid nodule (not recorded which). Some clones in this sample may be carry-over from other donors' samples. This chain links TRBV6-1 with TRBJ1-1; D is unresolved. Sequencing was done on a sample of blood. The CDR3 spells CASSGLEITEAFF. In DNA, the CDR3 is TGTGCCAGCAGTGGATTAGAAATCACTGAAGCTTTCTTT.